The sequence of this T cell receptor beta chain was determined in a study of blood T cell repertoires in COVID-19. CDR1 is MGHRA and CDR2 is YSYEKL in the germline V gene. This CDR3 contains 16 residues. V gave up 3 bases and J gave up 7 bases; unmatched junction bases: 11. Data came from immunoSEQ multiplex PCR; TCRdb stores just in-frame clones and leaves some out. The repertoire consists of just over 150,000 clones, with approximately 86% occurring once and the leading ten covering approximately 2.4%. What was sequenced was peripheral blood. This clonotype was obtained from a woman aged 70 to 79 with acute or convalescent COVID-19. The V gene is TRBV4-1, the J gene TRBJ2-7; 11 bases agree with TRBD2. The CDR3 region is CASSQEAASGGPEQYF. As DNA, the CDR3 is TGCGCCAGCAGCCAGGAAGCGGCTAGCGGGGGGCCAGAGCAGTACTTC.